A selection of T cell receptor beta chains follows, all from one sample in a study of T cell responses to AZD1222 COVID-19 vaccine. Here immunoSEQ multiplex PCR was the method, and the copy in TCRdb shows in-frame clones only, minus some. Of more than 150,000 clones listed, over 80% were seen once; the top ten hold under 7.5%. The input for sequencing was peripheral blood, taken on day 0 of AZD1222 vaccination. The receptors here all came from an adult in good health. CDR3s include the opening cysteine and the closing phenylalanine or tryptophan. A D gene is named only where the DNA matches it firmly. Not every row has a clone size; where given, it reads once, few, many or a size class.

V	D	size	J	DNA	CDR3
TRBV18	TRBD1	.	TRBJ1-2	TGTGCCAGCTCCCCAGGGGGCGACTATGGCTACACCTTC	CASSPGGDYGYTF
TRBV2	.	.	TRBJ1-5	TGTGCCAGCAGTCAGTCTCAGGGAGGAAACCAGCCCCAGCATTTT	CASSQSQGGNQPQHF
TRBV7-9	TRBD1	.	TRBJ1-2	TGTGCCAGCAGCTCACTCAACGGACAGGGTAGGGGCTACACCTTC	CASSSLNGQGRGYTF
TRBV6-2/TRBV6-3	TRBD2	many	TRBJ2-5	TGTGCCAGCAGTTACGGACTAGCGGATAACAGGGAGACCCAGTACTTC	CASSYGLADNRETQYF
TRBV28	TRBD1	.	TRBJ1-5	TGTGCCAGCAGGACAGGGGAGGTTCAGCCCCAGCATTTT	CASRTGEVQPQHF
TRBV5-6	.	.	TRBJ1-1	TGTGCCAGCAGCTTGGGGGCCCCCACACGGAATACTGAAGCTTTCTTT	CASSLGAPTRNTEAFF
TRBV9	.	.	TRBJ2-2	TGTGCCAGCAGCGTAGAATGGGGGGAGCTGTTTTTT	CASSVEWGELFF
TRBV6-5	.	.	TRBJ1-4	TGTGCCAGCAGTTGGGACCCGGGGCGGCGGGAAAAACTGTTTTTT	CASSWDPGRREKLFF
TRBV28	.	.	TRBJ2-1	TGTGCCAGCAGTCGCACGACTCGGGGGAACAATGAGCAGTTCTTC	CASSRTTRGNNEQFF
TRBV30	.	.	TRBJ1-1	TGTGCCGCAAAGGTCATAGCCACTGAAGCTTTCTTT	CAAKVIATEAFF
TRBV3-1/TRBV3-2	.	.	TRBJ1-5	TGTGCCAGCAGCCAGGGGGGAGGAGGACAGCCCCAGCATTTT	CASSQGGGGQPQHF
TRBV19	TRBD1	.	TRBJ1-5	TGTGCCAGTAGTTCTCTACCCGGGACAGGAATGAGCAATCAGCCCCAGCATTTT	CASSSLPGTGMSNQPQHF
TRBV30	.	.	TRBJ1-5	TGTGCCTGGAGCGTGGGGGTTAGCAATCAGCCCCAGCATTTT	CAWSVGVSNQPQHF
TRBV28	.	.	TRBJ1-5	TGTGCCAGCAGTTTCAGCGCAGGGAGCAATCAGCCCCAGCATTTT	CASSFSAGSNQPQHF
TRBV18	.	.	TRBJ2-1	TGTGCCAGCTCACCACCTTCGGGAGTGGGAAATGAGCAGTTCTTC	CASSPPSGVGNEQFF
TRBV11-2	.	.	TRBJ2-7	TGTGCCAGCAGCCAAGGCCTGGCCTACGAGCAGTACTTC	CASSQGLAYEQYF
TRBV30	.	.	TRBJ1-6	TGTGCCTGGAACATGGCAGGCAGATCACCCCTCCACTTT	CAWNMAGRSPLHF
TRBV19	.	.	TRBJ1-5	TGTGCCAGTATCCAAGGGCCTGGGTTAAGCAATCAGCCCCAGCATTTT	CASIQGPGLSNQPQHF
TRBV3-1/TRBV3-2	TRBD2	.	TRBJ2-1	TGTGCCAGCAGCCATGCGACTAGCACACTTTACAATGAGCAGTTCTTC	CASSHATSTLYNEQFF
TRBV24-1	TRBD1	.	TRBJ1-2	TGTGCCACCAGTGACTCTTCGTCGGGACAGGGACATCATGGCTACACCTTC	CATSDSSSGQGHHGYTF
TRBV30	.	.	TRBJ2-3	TGTGCCTGGAGTACCCTTGGGTATACGCAGTATTTT	CAWSTLGYTQYF
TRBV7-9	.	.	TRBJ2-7	TGTGCCAGCAGCTTAACGTCGGCCAGGGCCTACGAGCAGTACTTC	CASSLTSARAYEQYF
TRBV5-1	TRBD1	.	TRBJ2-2	TGCGCCACCAGTGGGCAAGGACAGGGTATCACCGGGGAGCTGTTTTTT	CATSGQGQGITGELFF
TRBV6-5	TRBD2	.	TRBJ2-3	TGTGCCAGAGGACTAGCGGGAAGGAAAGGTACGCAGTATTTT	CARGLAGRKGTQYF
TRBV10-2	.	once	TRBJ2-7	TGCGCCAGCAGGGCCGGAGAGGGTTCCTCCTACGAGCAGTACTTC	CASRAGEGSSYEQYF
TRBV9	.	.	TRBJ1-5	TGTGCCAGCAGCGTAGGAGGAGGGGCTGTTGACAATCAGCCCCAGCATTTT	CASSVGGGAVDNQPQHF
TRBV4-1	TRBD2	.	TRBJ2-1	TGCGCCAGCAGCCGTTGGGACAGGGAGATAGCGGGAGGGGGGAATGAGCAGTTCTTC	CASSRWDREIAGGGNEQFF
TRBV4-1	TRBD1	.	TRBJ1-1	TGCGCCAGCAGCCAAGATTCGAGGGGGCATTCGAACACTGAAGCTTTCTTT	CASSQDSRGHSNTEAFF
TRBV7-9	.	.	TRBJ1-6	TGTGCCAGCAGCTTAGGGTTCGGAGTTCACTTT	CASSLGFGVHF
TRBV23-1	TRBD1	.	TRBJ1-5	TGCGCCAGCAGACTTACCGGGACAGGGTCTCAGCCCCAGCATTTT	CASRLTGTGSQPQHF
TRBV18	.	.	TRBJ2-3	TGTGCCAGCTCCGAGGGGGGTTTCACAGATACGCAGTATTTT	CASSEGGFTDTQYF
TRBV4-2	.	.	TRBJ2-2	TGTGCCAGCAGCCAAGATCCATCGGGAGCAATGACCGGGGAGCTGTTTTTT	CASSQDPSGAMTGELFF
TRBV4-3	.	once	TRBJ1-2	TGCGCCAGCAGCCATGGAAGAGGGTTAGACTATGGCTACACCTTC	CASSHGRGLDYGYTF
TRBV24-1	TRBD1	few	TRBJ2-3	TGTGCCACCGAGGGGGCAACAACAGATACGCAGTATTTT	CATEGATTDTQYF
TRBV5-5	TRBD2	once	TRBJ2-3	TGTGCCAGCAGCACTGGGACTAGCGGTACAGATACGCAGTATTTT	CASSTGTSGTDTQYF
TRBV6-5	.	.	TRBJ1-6	TGTGCCAGCAGACTCTTACAGGGTAATTCACCCCTCCACTTT	CASRLLQGNSPLHF
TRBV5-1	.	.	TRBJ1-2	TGCGCCAGCAGCCCAGCCGAGGGGTCCTATGGCTACACCTTC	CASSPAEGSYGYTF
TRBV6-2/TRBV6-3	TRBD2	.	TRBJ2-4	TGTGCCAGCAGTTACCGCGCGGGCGGGAGGGCGGACATTCAGTACTTC	CASSYRAGGRADIQYF
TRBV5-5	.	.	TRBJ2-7	TGTGCCAGCAGCGACGGCCCTGCCCACGAGCAGTACTTC	CASSDGPAHEQYF
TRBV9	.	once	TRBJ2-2	TGTGCCAGCAGCGCGACGCGGGGGAACACCGGGGAGCTGTTTTTT	CASSATRGNTGELFF
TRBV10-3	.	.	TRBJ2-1	TGTGCCATCAGGATGGGGGCCGGCGGGGCCTCCTACAATGAGCAGTTCTTC	CAIRMGAGGASYNEQFF
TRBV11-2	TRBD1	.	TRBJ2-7	TGTGCCAGCAGCCGATTAAGGAGACAGGGTCATTCCTACGAGCAGTACTTC	CASSRLRRQGHSYEQYF
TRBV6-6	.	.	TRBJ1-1	TGTGCCAGCAGGTTACGTCAAACAGGAGGAACTGAAGCTTTCTTT	CASRLRQTGGTEAFF
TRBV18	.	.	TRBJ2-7	TGTGCCAGCTCACCACAGAATTACGAGCAGTACTTC	CASSPQNYEQYF